The entry below gives a single TCR beta chain sequence along with its context. TCRdb's copy holds only in-frame clones and misses some; the assay was immunoSEQ multiplex PCR. This table holds about a million clones, about 80% found once. This sample is drawn from a study of shared clonotypes between healthy human individuals. Study summary: For every donor, three CD4 naive, three CD4 memory, two CD8 naive and one CD8 memory plates were used.

This CDR3 has 16 residues. V was clipped by 3 bases and J by 0 bases, with 11 bases between them. Germline CDR1 is MGHDK and CDR2 is SYGVNS. The CD4+ fraction was divided into a CD45RA+ naive subset and a CD45RA-negative memory subset. This TCR came from a man between 18 and 29 years old in good health. The sequenced sample consisted of memory CD4+ T cells sorted from blood. The sample's subset: CD45RA-negative fraction. This rearrangement joins TRBV25-1 to TRBJ1-4, with a weak D call TRBD1 (5 bases). CDR3 bases: TGTGCCAGCAGTGAGGGGCAGGCTTCAACTAATGAAAAACTGTTTTTT. Translating gives CASSEGQASTNEKLFF.